This T cell receptor (beta chain) was obtained from a study of T cell changes during pregnancy in multiple sclerosis. Germline CDR1 reads SGHRS; CDR2 reads YFSETQ. V dropped 0 bases and J dropped 3 bases, with 4 bases sitting between them. The CDR3 covers 12 residues. Only in-frame clones appear in the TCRdb table, and some are missing; sequencing was by immunoSEQ multiplex PCR. The table includes about 41,000 clones, about nine tenths detected once. This clone was counted a few times. This chain connects TRBV5-1 to TRBJ2-7; D gene ambiguous. The sequencing used CD4+ T cells from peripheral blood mononuclear cells, collected in the first trimester of pregnancy. The origin of this receptor is a female donor with multiple sclerosis, enrolled in a pregnancy study. DNA for the CDR3: TGCGCCAGCAGCTTGGTCAGCTACGAGCAGTACTTC. Amino acids: CASSLVSYEQYF. Full variable domain (missing parts from reference TRBV5-1 and TRBJ2-7): KAGVTQTPRYLIKTRGQQVTLSCSPISGHRSVSWYQQTPGQGLQFLFEYFSETQRNKGNFPGRFSGRQFSNSRSEMNVSTLELGDSALYLCASSLVSYEQYFGPGTRLTVT.